This is a list of T cell receptor beta chains from one sample in a study of cytomegalovirus exposure and HLA in healthy donors. Data came from immunoSEQ multiplex PCR; TCRdb stores just in-frame clones and leaves some out. This table holds 70,000 or so clones. What was sequenced was PBMCs. The receptors were gathered from a man aged 35 to 55 in good health and CMV-seronegative. CDR3s include the opening cysteine and the closing phenylalanine or tryptophan. A D gene is named only where the DNA matches it firmly.

v_call: TRBV25-1; d_call: TRBD2; j_call: TRBJ2-1; cdr3_aa: CASSEGLGSYNEQFF; cdr3_nt: TGTGCCAGCAGTGAAGGACTAGGATCCTACAATGAGCAGTTCTTC
v_call: TRBV5-5; d_call: NA; j_call: TRBJ1-5; cdr3_aa: CASSPWGAISNQPQHF; cdr3_nt: TGTGCCAGCAGCCCCTGGGGAGCGATTAGCAATCAGCCCCAGCATTTT
v_call: TRBV19; d_call: NA; j_call: TRBJ2-3; cdr3_aa: CASSIAGTSKATDTQYF; cdr3_nt: TGTGCCAGTAGTATAGCAGGGACAAGCAAAGCCACAGATACGCAGTATTTT
v_call: TRBV30; d_call: NA; j_call: TRBJ1-4; cdr3_aa: CAWSRDLGGEKLFF; cdr3_nt: TGTGCCTGGAGTCGTGACCTCGGCGGGGAAAAACTGTTTTTT
v_call: TRBV10-3; d_call: TRBD1; j_call: TRBJ2-7; cdr3_aa: CAISPAGTGDYEQYF; cdr3_nt: TGTGCCATCAGTCCGGCCGGGACAGGAGATTACGAGCAGTACTTC
v_call: TRBV10-3; d_call: TRBD1; j_call: TRBJ1-2; cdr3_aa: CATRGQGTYGYTF; cdr3_nt: TGTGCCACCAGGGGACAGGGGACCTATGGCTACACCTTC
v_call: TRBV15; d_call: NA; j_call: TRBJ2-7; cdr3_aa: CATSREGGGARGEQYF; cdr3_nt: TGTGCCACCAGCAGAGAAGGTGGGGGGGCTCGGGGCGAGCAGTACTTC
v_call: TRBV6-1; d_call: TRBD1; j_call: TRBJ1-1; cdr3_aa: CASSGRRQGQLPF; cdr3_nt: TGTGCCAGCAGTGGAAGGAGACAGGGACAACTCCCTTTT
v_call: TRBV7-3; d_call: NA; j_call: TRBJ1-6; cdr3_aa: CASSSGGFSPLHF; cdr3_nt: TGTGCCAGCAGCTCCGGAGGGTTTTCACCCCTCCACTTT
v_call: TRBV2; d_call: TRBD1; j_call: TRBJ1-1; cdr3_aa: CASSETTGMLNTKAFF; cdr3_nt: TGTGCCAGCAGTGAAACGACAGGGATGCTGAACACTAAAGCTTTCTTT
v_call: TRBV18; d_call: TRBD1; j_call: TRBJ2-6; cdr3_aa: CASSQGQGASGANVLTF; cdr3_nt: TGTGCCAGCTCACAAGGACAGGGGGCCTCTGGGGCCAACGTCCTGACTTTC
v_call: TRBV2; d_call: NA; j_call: TRBJ1-1; cdr3_aa: CASSVQLNTEAFF; cdr3_nt: TGTGCCAGCAGTGTACAGTTGAACACTGAAGCTTTCTTT
v_call: TRBV27; d_call: TRBD1; j_call: TRBJ1-1; cdr3_aa: CASSNRGPGAEAFF; cdr3_nt: TGTGCCAGCAGTAACAGGGGCCCGGGGGCTGAAGCTTTCTTT
v_call: TRBV6-5; d_call: TRBD1; j_call: TRBJ2-7; cdr3_aa: CASSRGQYSSYEQYF; cdr3_nt: TGTGCCAGCAGCCGGGGACAGTACAGCTCCTACGAGCAGTACTTC
v_call: TRBV6-1; d_call: TRBD1; j_call: TRBJ1-4; cdr3_aa: CASRTGTNEKLFF; cdr3_nt: TGTGCCAGCAGGACAGGGACTAATGAAAAACTGTTTTTT
v_call: TRBV27; d_call: TRBD1; j_call: TRBJ1-6; cdr3_aa: CASSPDRGVKASPLHF; cdr3_nt: TGTGCCAGCAGTCCAGACAGGGGGGTAAAGGCTTCACCCCTCCACTTT
v_call: TRBV19; d_call: NA; j_call: TRBJ1-1; cdr3_aa: CASSIIGEMNTEAFF; cdr3_nt: TGTGCCAGTAGTATTATCGGGGAAATGAACACTGAAGCTTTCTTT
v_call: TRBV6-5; d_call: NA; j_call: TRBJ1-1; cdr3_aa: CASSPRQNTEAFF; cdr3_nt: TGTGCCAGCAGTCCACGACAGAACACTGAAGCTTTCTTT
v_call: TRBV5-1; d_call: NA; j_call: TRBJ1-3; cdr3_aa: CASSLSFSGNTIYF; cdr3_nt: TGCGCCAGCAGCTTATCGTTTTCTGGAAACACCATATATTTT
v_call: TRBV5-1; d_call: TRBD2; j_call: TRBJ2-1; cdr3_aa: CASSLGSGGEDEQFF; cdr3_nt: TGCGCCAGCAGCTTGGGAAGCGGGGGGGAGGATGAGCAGTTCTTC
v_call: TRBV5-1; d_call: NA; j_call: TRBJ1-4; cdr3_aa: CASSRGQATNEKLFF; cdr3_nt: TGCGCCAGCAGCCGGGGACAAGCAACTAATGAAAAACTGTTTTTT
v_call: TRBV28; d_call: NA; j_call: TRBJ1-2; cdr3_aa: CASSPSGQGYGYTF; cdr3_nt: TGTGCCAGCAGTCCCTCCGGGCAGGGCTATGGCTACACCTTC
v_call: TRBV6-5; d_call: NA; j_call: TRBJ1-1; cdr3_aa: CASSYSTGVVTEAFF; cdr3_nt: TGTGCCAGCAGTTACTCGACCGGGGTGGTCACTGAAGCTTTCTTT
v_call: TRBV9; d_call: NA; j_call: TRBJ2-3; cdr3_aa: CASSATGDTQYF; cdr3_nt: TGTGCCAGCAGCGCAACAGGGGATACGCAGTATTTT
v_call: TRBV27; d_call: NA; j_call: TRBJ2-5; cdr3_aa: CASSSYGRVAGALFGQETQYF; cdr3_nt: TGTGCCAGCAGTTCCTATGGGAGGGTGGCGGGGGCGTTATTCGGCCAAGAGACCCAGTACTTC
v_call: TRBV11-2; d_call: NA; j_call: TRBJ1-5; cdr3_aa: CASSFYQPQHF; cdr3_nt: TGTGCCAGCAGCTTCTATCAGCCCCAGCATTTT
v_call: TRBV30; d_call: NA; j_call: TRBJ1-3; cdr3_aa: CAQVDRSSGNTIYF; cdr3_nt: TGTGCCCAAGTGGACAGAAGCTCTGGAAACACCATATATTTT